The clone carrying this T cell receptor beta chain was recorded a few times. What it binds is not known. TCRdb redid the calling of the 5' RACE reads with MiXCR, one entry per CDR3 protein. The table records about 320,000 distinct CDR3 sequences, around an eighth of them present only once. This sample is drawn from a study of T-cell memory formation after mild COVID-19. Across the whole study: For the most part, TCR clusters were specific to one donor. Study-wide results and caveats: Later expanders leaned CD4+, whereas clones that contracted between day 15 and 85 were balanced CD4/CD8.

The CDR3 has 16 amino acids. V dropped 3 bases and J dropped 2 bases, with 17 bases sitting between them. Germline values: CDR1 MNHEY, CDR2 SMNVEV (reference sequence). This chain joins TRBV27 and TRBJ2-7; tentatively, D is TRBD2 (5 bases). Sample: PBMCs or a T cell subset sorted from them (not recorded which). This TCR was recovered from a man aged 18 to 30 who had mild COVID-19 (a few samples of this study predate the infection). Cell type and time point are not known. The CDR3, as DNA: TGTGCCAGCAGTTTCAAGTTTGGAGGCAGTACCTACGAGCAGTACTTC. Its protein is CASSFKFGGSTYEQYF.